This T cell receptor (beta chain) originates from a study of T cell changes during pregnancy in multiple sclerosis. Trimming removed 6 bases from V and 1 base from J, with 10 bases in between. Germline loops: CDR1 SNHLY, CDR2 FYNNEI. The length of the CDR3 is 13 residues. Sequenced by immunoSEQ multiplex PCR; TCRdb stores in-frame clones only, minus some. The data show about 59,000 clones, about 93% seen once. This clone was recorded only once. The clonotype comes from a female donor in good health, enrolled as a control in a pregnancy study. This chain uses TRBV2 with TRBJ2-7; tentative D call: TRBD2 (6 bases). The sequencing used peripheral blood, collected in the third trimester of pregnancy. CDR3 protein: CASRRDFSYEQYF. CDR3 in DNA: TGTGCCAGCAGGAGGGACTTTTCCTACGAGCAGTACTTC. The full variable domain, with the rest looked up from reference TRBV2 and TRBJ2-7, is EPEVTQTPSHQVTQMGQEVILRCVPISNHLYFYWYRQILGQKVEFLVSFYNNEISEKSEIFDDQFSVERPDGSNFTLKIRSTKLEDSAMYFCASRRDFSYEQYFGPGTRLTVT.